This record looks at one TCR beta chain sequence and its context. Antigen specificity is unknown. MiXCR, run by TCRdb on the 5' RACE reads, gives a single entry per CDR3 protein. Here the sample spans 750,000 to 850,000 distinct CDR3 sequences, about 11% being singletons. The data were taken from a study of CD8 T cells in ankylosing spondylitis. Germline V gene lookup returns CDR1 SNHLY and CDR2 FYNNEI. The CDR3 is 16 amino acids. Trimming took 5 bases from V and 0 from J; bases not matched to a gene: 6. General study points: About eight highly homologous variants made up a TCR beta motif that seemed to typify ankylosing spondylitis blood.

This chain connects TRBV2 to TRBJ2-1; 8 bases are shared with TRBD1. Sequencing was carried out using blood, either unsorted or a sorted T cell fraction (not recorded which). The source is a male donor with ankylosing spondylitis. The chain's CDR3 is CASSSGQAISYNEQFF. DNA of the CDR3: TGTGCCAGCAGTTCGGGACAGGCGATCTCCTACAATGAGCAGTTCTTC.